This record covers a single TCR beta chain. Its matching antigen is unknown. The test was conducted at deep level. TCRdb keeps only in-frame clones here, not all; method: immunoSEQ multiplex PCR. Of about 2 million clones listed, over 85% are singletons. These data are taken from a study of shared clonotypes between healthy human individuals. As for the study in general: A couple of women and a few men aged 18 to 49 made up the donors. Overall study findings and caveats: Between a handful of donors, naive CD4 clonotypes were shared at a level of around 5.2%. Though the depth was large, rarefaction showed that sorted-subset sequencing was incomplete.

The TCR sequence derives from a man aged 18 to 30 in good health. The sample comprised naive CD4+ T cells sorted from blood. Described subset: CD45RA+ positively selected.

CDR3 sequence: CASSEYPTAVNSPLHF. Written as DNA, the CDR3 is TGTGCCAGCAGTGAATATCCGACAGCCGTTAATTCACCCCTCCACTTT. The chain joins TRBV6-1 to TRBJ1-6; D perhaps matches TRBD1 (5 bases). CDR1 and CDR2 (germline): MNHNS, SASEGT. V was pared by 2 bases and J by 6 bases, with 14 bases between. The CDR3 has 16 residues.